Below, one TCR beta chain is given with its context. No antigen is known for it. The germline CDR1 and CDR2 sequences are SGDLS and YYNGEE. CDR3 length: 15 residues. V shed 4 bases and J shed 5 bases, with 16 bases lying between them. This entry belongs to a study of radiation and T cells in renal cell carcinoma. Whole-study findings and limits: From baseline, blood top tumor clonotypes peaked at 2 weeks post-radiation.

Time point: blood 2 weeks post-SBRT. As to treatment: 15 Gy SBRT to primary tumor, nephrectomy 4 weeks later. Radiation-treated patients gave blood at baseline, week 2 and week 4. Clear cell pathology was present in this patient's renal cell carcinoma. Sequencing was performed with immunoSEQ multiplex PCR; in TCRdb, only in-frame clones are kept and a portion is missing. The sample includes fewer than 90,000 clones, just over 85% of them seen just once. The rearrangement joins TRBV9 to TRBJ2-1; maybe TRBD2 (6 bases). This sequence was found in a woman between 50 and 59 years old with renal cell carcinoma. Sample: blood, taken from a patient whose treatment included radiotherapy and nephrectomy. The DNA for the CDR3 is TGTGCCAGCAGCCCTGACGGAGGGCGGAACAATGAGCAGTTCTTC. This gives the protein CASSPDGGRNNEQFF. Based on the CDR3 plus reference TRBV9 and TRBJ2-1, the full variable domain is DSGVTQTPKHLITATGQRVTLRCSPRSGDLSVYWYQQSLDQGLQFLIQYYNGEERAKGNILERFSAQQFPDLHSELNLSSLELGDSALYFCASSPDGGRNNEQFFGPGTRLTVL.